This T cell receptor (beta chain) was recovered during a study of blood T cell repertoires in COVID-19. For the study at large: Researchers got acute and convalescent COVID-19 samples from the United States, Italy and Spain. T cells, B-cell-depleted T cells, or PBMCs supplied cDNA or gDNA.

In the authors' methods: Reference gene primer amplification gave estimated nucleated cell counts. The data were produced by immunoSEQ multiplex PCR, yet TCRdb's version contains in-frame clones alone and is incomplete. From that table come the V and J calls and clone size; the DNA was used to work out D and trimming. The sample has approximately 50,000 clones, approximately 83% seen once. CDR3 length: 13 amino acids. Germline V CDR1 and CDR2: SNHLY, FYNNEI. V lost 5 bases and J lost 5, with 12 bases in between. The source material was peripheral blood. The chain is built from TRBV2 and TRBJ1-1, with D perhaps TRBD1 (5 bases). This receptor was obtained from a man between 65 and 85 years old with active COVID-19. The CDR3 here is CASSIRDGTEAFF. DNA for the CDR3: TGTGCCAGCAGTATCAGGGATGGGACTGAAGCTTTCTTT.